The next 23 T cell receptor beta chains were all read from a single sample in a study of blood T cell repertoires in COVID-19. TCRdb's copy holds only in-frame clones and misses some; the assay was immunoSEQ multiplex PCR. The sample yields about 180,000 clones, 80% to 85% seen once. The source material was peripheral blood. Every receptor here comes from a woman aged 70-85 years with COVID-19, enrolled during active disease.

The rearrangement joins TRBV7-2 to TRBJ2-7, with 11 bases lining up with TRBD2. The CDR3 is 16 amino acids. The junction had 11 bases not matched to a gene; V was cut back by 7 bases and J by 3 bases. CDR1 is SGHTA, CDR2 FQGNSA, per germline. CDR3 DNA sequence: TGTGCCAGCATGGTTTTCGGGACTAGCGGTAACTACGAGCAGTACTTC. Amino acid sequence: CASMVFGTSGNYEQYF.

This sequence joins TRBV28 and TRBJ1-3; TRBD1 is a possible D gene (6 bases). CDR3 length: 16 amino acids. Germline loops: CDR1 MDHEN, CDR2 SYDVKM. V was clipped by 5 bases and J by 2 bases, with 16 bases between them. CDR3 loop: CASSGIDRYTGNTIYF. The CDR3 nucleotides are TGTGCCAGCAGTGGAATAGACAGGTACACTGGAAACACCATATATTTT. Full variable domain (remainder filled in from reference TRBV28 and TRBJ1-3): DVKVTQSSRYLVKRTGEKVFLECVQDMDHENMFWYRQDPGLGLRLIYFSYDVKMKEKGDIPEGYSVSREKKERFSLILESASTNQTSMYLCASSGIDRYTGNTIYFGEGSWLTVV.

V gene TRBV12-2 combines with J gene TRBJ1-1. TRBV12-2 is a pseudogene segment. The CDR3 covers 15 residues. The CDR3 loop reads CASRLARGMWTEAFF. The CDR3, as DNA: TGTGCAAGTCGCTTAGCTCGAGGGATGTGGACTGAAGCTTTCTTT.

This chain connects TRBV28 to TRBJ2-2, with D perhaps matching TRBD2 (6 bases). Deletions cut 5 bases from V and 2 bases from J, with 15 bases between. Germline V gene sequence: CDR1 MDHEN, CDR2 SYDVKM. This CDR3 spans 16 amino acids. The CDR3 loop reads CASSRAGTANTGELFF. The DNA for the CDR3 is TGTGCCAGCAGTCGTGCCGGGACTGCAAACACCGGGGAGCTGTTTTTT.

The rearrangement links TRBV12-3 or TRBV12-4 to TRBJ1-6; D is perhaps TRBD1 (5 bases). CDR3 length: 12 amino acids. V was shortened by 6 bases and J by 9 bases, with 9 bases between the two germline ends. Here the CDR3 reads CASRAGVSPLHF. CDR3 DNA: TGTGCCAGCAGGGCGGGGGTTTCACCCCTCCACTTT.

This chain joins TRBV29-1 and TRBJ2-7; D may be TRBD2 (5 bases). The CDR3 is 13 residues long. Germline assignment: CDR1 SQVTM and CDR2 ANQGSEA. V was shortened by 0 bases and J by 3 bases, with 9 bases between the two germline ends. CDR3 region: CSVEERSGYEQYF. CDR3 bases: TGCAGCGTTGAAGAGCGAAGCGGCTACGAGCAGTACTTC.

This chain connects TRBV10-1 to TRBJ2-1, with TRBD1 identical over 7 bases. Trimming took 6 bases from V and 6 from J; bases not matched to a gene: 5. The CDR3 has 13 amino acids. Germline V gene sequence: CDR1 WNHNN, CDR2 SYGVQD (reference sequence). The DNA for the CDR3 is TGCGCCAGCAGCGATACAGGGGTCAATGAGCAGTTCTTC. Its translation: CASSDTGVNEQFF.

This clone appeared a single time. The rearrangement links TRBV6-5 to TRBJ1-1; D gene unclear. Per the germline V gene, CDR1 is MNHEY and CDR2 is SVGAGI. The CDR3 spans 13 residues. Deletions cut 3 bases from V and 1 base from J, with 6 bases between. The CDR3 region has the DNA TGTGCCAGCAGTTATGCAGGGAACACTGAAGCTTTCTTT. Translation: CASSYAGNTEAFF.

The genes are TRBV29-1 and TRBJ1-3; TRBD1 agrees at 9 bases. The germline V gene has CDR1 SQVTM and CDR2 ANQGSEA. The CDR3 spans 15 residues. V lost 6 bases, J lost 1 base, and 7 bases stayed unmatched. Here the CDR3 DNA reads TGCAGCGTGGGATCCGGGACAGGGTCTGGAAACACCATATATTTT. It specifies CSVGSGTGSGNTIYF.

The chain joins TRBV4-3 to TRBJ1-6; 7 bases match TRBD1. The CDR3 is made up of 18 amino acids. Trimming took 2 bases from V and 5 from J; bases not matched to a gene: 12. From germline, CDR1 is LGHNA and CDR2 YSLEER. In nucleotides, the CDR3 is TGCGCCAGCAGCCAATCCCTGGCGGGACAGCCTGATAATTCACCCCTCCACTTT. It translates to CASSQSLAGQPDNSPLHF.

The chain combines TRBV4-1 with TRBJ2-7; TRBD2 matches at 11 bases. Trimming cost V 3 bases and J 4 bases; bases outside gene matches: 8. CDR1 is MGHRA and CDR2 is YSYEKL in the germline V gene. The CDR3 loop spans 16 amino acids. The CDR3 bases are TGCGCCAGCAGCCACCCTAGCGGGAGGAGTTCGTACGAGCAGTACTTC. Residues: CASSHPSGRSSYEQYF.

This chain uses TRBV5-1 with TRBJ2-5, with 16 bases that match TRBD2. The CDR3 is made up of 17 amino acids. Germline V CDR1 and CDR2: SGHRS, YFSETQ. The V segment lost 4 bases and the J segment 4 bases; nucleotides outside the gene matches: 7. CDR3 coding DNA: TGCGCCAGCAGCCTGGGACTAGCGGGAGGGCTTTCAGAGACCCAGTACTTC. As protein: CASSLGLAGGLSETQYF.

V gene TRBV20-1 combines with J gene TRBJ2-3; weak D call: TRBD2 (6 bases). The CDR3 contains 18 residues. Trimming took off 3 bases at V and 4 bases at J, with 26 bases between the two ends. Germline values: CDR1 DFQATT, CDR2 SNEGSKA (reference sequence). The CDR3 here is CSASSQYVRRGPSDTQYF. The CDR3 region has the DNA TGCAGTGCTAGTAGTCAGTACGTACGGCGGGGCCCTTCAGATACGCAGTATTTT.

In its sample, this clone was seen once. The rearrangement joins TRBV28 to TRBJ2-7; 7 bases line up with TRBD1. The V segment lost 2 bases and the J segment 6 bases; nucleotides outside the gene matches: 4. This CDR3 comprises 13 residues. Germline CDR1 reads MDHEN; CDR2 reads SYDVKM. The CDR3 sequence: CASSLPNRGEQYF. CDR3 sequence (DNA): TGTGCCAGCAGTTTACCAAACAGGGGCGAGCAGTACTTC.

The chain is built from TRBV11-3 and TRBJ2-1; a possible D gene is TRBD2 (5 bases). There are 15 residues in the CDR3. Germline values: CDR1 SGHNT, CDR2 YENEEA. The V and J ends lost 1 base and 4 bases respectively, with 11 bases between them. The CDR3 here is CASSLGYGDYNEQFF. CDR3 nucleotide sequence: TGTGCCAGCAGCTTAGGATACGGGGATTACAATGAGCAGTTCTTC. Full variable domain (missing parts from reference TRBV11-3 and TRBJ2-1): EAGVVQSPRYKIIEKKQPVAFWCNPISGHNTLYWYLQNLGQGPELLIRYENEEAVDDSQLPKDRFSAERLKGVDSTLKIQPAELGDSAVYLCASSLGYGDYNEQFFGPGTRLTVL.

V gene TRBV28 combines with J gene TRBJ2-1; 7 bases agree with TRBD1. There are 13 residues in the CDR3. Germline loops: CDR1 MDHEN, CDR2 SYDVKM. The ends lost 6 bases at V and 9 bases at J; junction bases unmatched: 8. CDR3 residues: CASRKRQGGEQFF. DNA for the CDR3: TGTGCCAGCAGAAAGAGACAGGGTGGTGAGCAGTTCTTC.

The rearrangement links TRBV29-1 to TRBJ1-1; TRBD1 is a possible D gene (5 bases). The CDR3 contains 13 residues. CDR1 is SQVTM, CDR2 ANQGSEA, per germline. The ends were cut back, 6 bases at V and 4 bases at J, with 15 bases in the middle. The CDR3 region is CSVQGGVSTEAFF. The CDR3 DNA reads TGCAGCGTCCAGGGAGGCGTTAGCACTGAAGCTTTCTTT.

The J gene is TRBJ2-7, the V gene TRBV7-2, with D possibly matching TRBD1 (6 bases). Trimming left V 1 base short and J 4 bases short, with 14 bases between. Germline V gene lookup returns CDR1 SGHTA and CDR2 FQGNSA. The CDR3 is made up of 15 amino acids. The CDR3 region has the DNA TGTGCCAGCAGCTTAGGAGGGGGAGCGCAATACGAGCAGTACTTC. Protein product: CASSLGGGAQYEQYF. Full variable domain (outside the CDR3, taken from reference TRBV7-2 and TRBJ2-7): GAGVSQSPSNKVTEKGKDVELRCDPISGHTALYWYRQSLGQGLEFLIYFQGNSAPDKSGLPSDRFSAERTGGSVSTLTIQRTQQEDSAVYLCASSLGGGAQYEQYFGPGTRLTVT.

This clone was found a few times. The chain has TRBV29-1 and TRBJ2-1; 9 bases match TRBD1. Germline V gene sequence: CDR1 SQVTM, CDR2 ANQGSEA. J was trimmed by 8 bases and V by 7 bases; bases with no gene match: 15. CDR3 size: 15 residues. In DNA, the CDR3 is TGCAGCGGCACAGGGGGCGGAATGGGGGGAGATGAGCAGTTCTTC. Encoded protein: CSGTGGGMGGDEQFF.

V is TRBV5-1 and J is TRBJ1-2, with D hard to call. V lost 4 bases and J lost 6, with 19 bases in between. The CDR3 length is 15 residues. CDR1 SGHRS and CDR2 YFSETQ come from the germline V gene. CDR3 loop: CASSPRNFDGNGYTF. The CDR3 region has the DNA TGCGCCAGCAGCCCCCGTAACTTTGACGGGAATGGCTACACCTTC.

This chain uses TRBV5-4 with TRBJ2-6, with TRBD1 matching 7 bases. CDR1 is SGHNT and CDR2 is YYREEE in the germline V gene (reference sequence). J gave up 7 bases and V 2 bases, and 3 bases lay outside the gene matches. The CDR3 length is 14 residues. The CDR3 coding sequence is TGTGCCAGCAGCTTACAGGGGATTGCCAACGTCCTGACTTTC. Protein sequence: CASSLQGIANVLTF.

The V and J genes are TRBV4-2 and TRBJ2-2; tentatively, D is TRBD1 (8 bases). CDR3 length: 16 residues. Germline V lookup: CDR1 LGHNA, CDR2 YNFKEQ. V was clipped by 2 bases and J by 9 bases, with 19 bases between them. CDR3 DNA sequence: TGTGCCAGCAGCCAAATACAGGGGGGGGGTCCCCGGGAGCTGTTTTTT. It encodes CASSQIQGGGPRELFF.

Note on this clone: The junction differs from germline at one of its ends, possibly a read error. V is TRBV11-2 and J is TRBJ1-2; D is undetermined. In germline, CDR1 is SGHAT, CDR2 FQNNGV. This CDR3 is built from 14 residues. The CDR3: CASSLGGVTYGYTF. The CDR3 DNA sequence: TGTGCCAGCAGTTTAGGCGGGGTGACCTATGGCTACACCTTC.